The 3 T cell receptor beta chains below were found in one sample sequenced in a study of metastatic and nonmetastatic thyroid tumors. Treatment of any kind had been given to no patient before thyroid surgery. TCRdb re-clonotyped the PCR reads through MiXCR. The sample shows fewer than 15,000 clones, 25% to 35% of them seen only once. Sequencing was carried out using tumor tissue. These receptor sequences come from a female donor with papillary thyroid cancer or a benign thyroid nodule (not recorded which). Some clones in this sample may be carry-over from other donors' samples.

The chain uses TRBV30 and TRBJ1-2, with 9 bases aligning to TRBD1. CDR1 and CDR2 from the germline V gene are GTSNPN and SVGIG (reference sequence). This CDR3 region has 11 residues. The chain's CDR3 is CAETGGDGYTF. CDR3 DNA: TGTGCTGAGACAGGGGGGGATGGCTACACCTTC.

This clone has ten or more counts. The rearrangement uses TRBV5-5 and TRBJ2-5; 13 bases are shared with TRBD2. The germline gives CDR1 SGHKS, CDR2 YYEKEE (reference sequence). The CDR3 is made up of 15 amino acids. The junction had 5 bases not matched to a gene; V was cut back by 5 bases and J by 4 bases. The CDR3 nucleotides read TGTGCCAGCAGTTTGACTAGCGGGAGGACAGAGACCCAGTACTTC. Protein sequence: CASSLTSGRTETQYF.

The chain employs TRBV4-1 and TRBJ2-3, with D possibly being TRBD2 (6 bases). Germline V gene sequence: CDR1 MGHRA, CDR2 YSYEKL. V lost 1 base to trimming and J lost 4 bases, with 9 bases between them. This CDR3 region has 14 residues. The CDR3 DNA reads TGCGCCAGCAGCCAAGCGGGAGTGGCAGATACGCAGTATTTT. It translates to CASSQAGVADTQYF.